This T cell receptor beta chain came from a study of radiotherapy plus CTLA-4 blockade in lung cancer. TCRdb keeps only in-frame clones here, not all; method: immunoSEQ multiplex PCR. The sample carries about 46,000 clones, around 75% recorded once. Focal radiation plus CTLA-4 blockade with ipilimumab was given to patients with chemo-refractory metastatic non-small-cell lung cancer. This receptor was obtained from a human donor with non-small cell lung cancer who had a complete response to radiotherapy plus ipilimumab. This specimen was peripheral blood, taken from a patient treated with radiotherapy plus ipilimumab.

The CDR3 bases are TGTGCCAGCAGCTTCACCCCCGACAGCTACGAGCAGTACTTC. Its translation: CASSFTPDSYEQYF. The rearrangement links TRBV7-2 to TRBJ2-7; weak D call: TRBD1 (5 bases). V shed 3 bases and J shed 3 bases, with 12 bases lying between them. CDR3 length: 14 amino acids. CDR1 and CDR2 from the germline V gene are SGHTA and FQGNSA.